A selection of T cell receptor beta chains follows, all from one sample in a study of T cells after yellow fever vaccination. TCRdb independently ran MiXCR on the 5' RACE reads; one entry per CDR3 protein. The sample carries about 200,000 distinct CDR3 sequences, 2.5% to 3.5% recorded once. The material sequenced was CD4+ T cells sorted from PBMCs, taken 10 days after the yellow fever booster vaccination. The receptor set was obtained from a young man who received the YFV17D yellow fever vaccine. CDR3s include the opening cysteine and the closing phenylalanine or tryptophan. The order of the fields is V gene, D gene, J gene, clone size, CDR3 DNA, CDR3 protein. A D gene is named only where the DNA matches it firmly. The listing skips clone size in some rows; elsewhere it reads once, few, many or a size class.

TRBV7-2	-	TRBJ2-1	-	TGTGCCAGCAGCTTAGTTCCGGGAACAGTTTTACAGTTCTTC	CASSLVPGTVLQFF
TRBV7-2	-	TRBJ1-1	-	TGTGCCAGCAGCCTCTATTTCGGGGGCATGAACACTGAAGCTTTCTTT	CASSLYFGGMNTEAFF
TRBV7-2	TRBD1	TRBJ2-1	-	TGTGCCAGCAGCCCACACCGGGACAGGGTAGGGGATGAGCAGTTCTTC	CASSPHRDRVGDEQFF
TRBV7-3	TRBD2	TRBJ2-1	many	TGTGCCAGCAGCCCTGGGGGGGACCAATACAATGAGCAGTTCTTC	CASSPGGDQYNEQFF
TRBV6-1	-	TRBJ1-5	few	TGTGCCAGCGTCGGGGCCTGGGGCAATCAGCCCCAGCATTTT	CASVGAWGNQPQHF
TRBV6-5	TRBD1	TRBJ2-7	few	TGTGCCAGCAGTTACGGGAGCAGGGGGGAGCAGTACTTC	CASSYGSRGEQYF
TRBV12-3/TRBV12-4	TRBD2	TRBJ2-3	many	TGTGCCAGCAGTTCGTTAGCGGGGAGCACAGATACGCAGTATTTT	CASSSLAGSTDTQYF
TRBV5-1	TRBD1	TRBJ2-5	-	TGCGCCAGCAGCAGGACAGGGCCCGACCAAGAGACCCAGTACTTC	CASSRTGPDQETQYF
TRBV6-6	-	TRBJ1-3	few	TGTGCCAGCAGTCAACCTGCGGGACCCCAAGGAAACACCATATATTTT	CASSQPAGPQGNTIYF
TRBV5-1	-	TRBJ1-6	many	TGCGCCAGCAGCTTGGACGGGGGCGTTGGAAATTCACCCCTCCACTTT	CASSLDGGVGNSPLHF
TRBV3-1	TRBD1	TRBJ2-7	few	TGTGCCAGCAGTCGACAGGGAAAGGACCCCTACGAGCAGTACTTC	CASSRQGKDPYEQYF
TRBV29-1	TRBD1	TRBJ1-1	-	TGCAGCGTTAACAGGGGTGCGACGGCTGAAGCTTTCTTT	CSVNRGATAEAFF
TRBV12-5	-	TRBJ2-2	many	TGTGCTAGTGGTTTGGTACGAGAGGGGACCAACACCGGGGAGCTGTTTTTT	CASGLVREGTNTGELFF
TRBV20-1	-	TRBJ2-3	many	TGCAGTGCGACTCACGGTCCCCTGTCGTCAGATACGCAGTATTTT	CSATHGPLSSDTQYF
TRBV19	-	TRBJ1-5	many	TGTGCCAGTAGAGGGGGACTCAATCAGCCCCAGCATTTT	CASRGGLNQPQHF
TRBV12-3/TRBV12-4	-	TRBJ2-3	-	TGTGCCAGCAGTTTTTCTTACACCCCCACAGATACGCAGTATTTT	CASSFSYTPTDTQYF
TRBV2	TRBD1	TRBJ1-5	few	TGTGCCAGCAGTGAACAGTCTGCAGGGGGACAGCCCCAGCATTTT	CASSEQSAGGQPQHF
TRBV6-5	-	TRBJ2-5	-	TGTGCCAGCAGTGGGGTTGAAGAGACCCAGTACTTC	CASSGVEETQYF
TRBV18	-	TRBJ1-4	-	TGTGCCAGCTCACCGGAGGGTACCGAAAAACTGTTTTTT	CASSPEGTEKLFF
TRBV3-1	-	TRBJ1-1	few	TGTGCCAGCAGCCAGCACGGACAGTTTGGAGCTTTCTTT	CASSQHGQFGAFF
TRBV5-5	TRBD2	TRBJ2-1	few	TGTGCCAGCAGCTTGGTCCTACAGCGGGATTTCTTC	CASSLVLQRDFF
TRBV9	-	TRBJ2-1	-	TGTGCCAGCAGCTACCCTGAGGGAAACAATGAGCAGTTCTTC	CASSYPEGNNEQFF
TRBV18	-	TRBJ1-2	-	TGTGCCAGCTCCCTACGGACAGTGGGGGGCTACACCTTC	CASSLRTVGGYTF
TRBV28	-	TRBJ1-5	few	TGTGCCAGCAGTTTGCCCCCGGGGGCGTTAGTGAATTTT	CASSLPPGALVNF
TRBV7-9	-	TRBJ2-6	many	TGTGCCAGCAGCCCGGTGGGGTCTGGGGCCAACGTCCTGACTTTC	CASSPVGSGANVLTF
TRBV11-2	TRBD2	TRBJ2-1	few	TGTGCCAGCAGCCCTCGAGCGGGGGGGCCTGTCGGTGAGCAGTTCTTC	CASSPRAGGPVGEQFF
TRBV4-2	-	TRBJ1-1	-	TGTGCCAGCAGCCAAGGGACAGTACCCGCTGAAGCTTTCTTT	CASSQGTVPAEAFF
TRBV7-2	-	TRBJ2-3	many	TGTGCCAGCAGCCCCCGGGCGGGCGGGGATACGCAGTATTTT	CASSPRAGGDTQYF
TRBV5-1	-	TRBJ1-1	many	TGCGCCAGCAGCTTTACCCCAGGGGACACTGAAGCTTTCTTT	CASSFTPGDTEAFF
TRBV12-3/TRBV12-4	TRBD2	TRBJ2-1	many	TGTGCCAGCAGGGGGGGACTAGCAGGTTCCGGTGAGCAGTTCTTC	CASRGGLAGSGEQFF
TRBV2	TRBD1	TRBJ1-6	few	TGTGCCAGCAGTGGACAGGGTGAACCCCTCCACTTT	CASSGQGEPLHF
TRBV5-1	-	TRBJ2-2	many	TGCGCCAGCAGCTTGGTCGGTAGGCCGGTCACCGGGGAGCTGTTTTTT	CASSLVGRPVTGELFF
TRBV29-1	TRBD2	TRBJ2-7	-	TGCAGCGTTGAGCCCACTAGCGGCAGCTCCTACGAGCAGTACTTC	CSVEPTSGSSYEQYF
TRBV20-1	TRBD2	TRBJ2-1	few	TGCAGTGCTATTAGGCGGGGGGGGTACAATGAGCAGTTCTTC	CSAIRRGGYNEQFF
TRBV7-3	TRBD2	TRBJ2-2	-	TGTGCCAGCAGTCCCAGACTAGCGGACACCGGGGAGCTGTTTTTT	CASSPRLADTGELFF
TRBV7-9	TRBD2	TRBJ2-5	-	TGTGCCAGCAGCGAGCGGGGAGAAGAGACCCAGTACTTC	CASSERGEETQYF
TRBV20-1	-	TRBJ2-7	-	TGCAGTGCTAGAGATTCAGGGGGGCCTGCCTACGAGCAGTACTTC	CSARDSGGPAYEQYF
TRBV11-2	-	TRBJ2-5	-	TGTGCCAGCAGCTTAGAGAGGGGGCAAGAGACCCAGTACTTC	CASSLERGQETQYF
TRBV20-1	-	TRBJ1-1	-	TGCAGTGCTAGAGATCGCAGGAAGGGAGCGAACACTGAAGCTTTCTTT	CSARDRRKGANTEAFF
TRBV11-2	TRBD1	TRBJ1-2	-	TGTGCCAGCAGCTTTCGACAGGGAAGAAATGGCTACACCTTC	CASSFRQGRNGYTF
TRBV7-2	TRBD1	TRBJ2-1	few	TGTGCCAGCAGCCCACCGGGACAGGGGTACAATGAGCAGTTCTTC	CASSPPGQGYNEQFF
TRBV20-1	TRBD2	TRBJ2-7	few	TGCAGTGCTAGACCAGGGACTAGGGAGCAGTACTTC	CSARPGTREQYF
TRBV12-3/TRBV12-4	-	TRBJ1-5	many	TGTGCCAGCAGCTCTCAGGGGTACCAGCCCCAGCATTTT	CASSSQGYQPQHF
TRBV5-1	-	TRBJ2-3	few	TGCGCCAGCAGCTCAAGACCCCGGGGGTCTCCAGATACGCAGTATTTT	CASSSRPRGSPDTQYF
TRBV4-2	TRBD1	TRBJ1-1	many	TGTGCCAGCAGCCACATCCGGGACAGGGTGTCAGGCACTGAAGCTTTCTTT	CASSHIRDRVSGTEAFF